The clone carrying this TCR beta chain occurred a few times. Antigen: not known. Individually, cDNA molecules had unique molecular identifiers attached to them. MiXCR was run by TCRdb on the 5' RACE reads, yielding one entry per CDR3 protein. The table records approximately 84,000 distinct CDR3 sequences, 15% of them present only once. This sample is drawn from a study of early T cells in non-severe SARS-CoV-2 infection. At the level of the study: Unsorted whole-blood RNA was sequenced in bulk, leaving chains unpaired. Study observations and caveats: Matching results from VDJdb favored anti-spike CD8 responses, leaving private and CD4 specificities undetected.

Losses at the gene ends were 6 bases for V and 0 bases for J; bases not matched to a gene: 12. Per the germline V gene, CDR1 is LNHDA and CDR2 is SQIVND (reference sequence). This CDR3 is built from 18 residues. The V call is TRBV19, the J call TRBJ2-2, with 8 nucleotides matching TRBD1. The TCR originated in an adult who was a healthcare worker with PCR-confirmed SARS-CoV-2 infection or an uninfected control (not recorded which). Sequenced input: whole blood. The CDR3 region is CASSLPRGTGSNTGELFF. The DNA of the CDR3 is TGTGCCAGTAGCTTACCCCGCGGGACAGGCTCGAACACCGGGGAGCTGTTTTTT. The variable domain in full, with the rest retrieved from reference TRBV19 and TRBJ2-2, is DGGITQSPKYLFRKEGQNVTLSCEQNLNHDAMYWYRQDPGQGLRLIYYSQIVNDFQKGDIAEGYSVSREKKESFPLTVTSAQKNPTAFYLCASSLPRGTGSNTGELFFGEGSRLTVL.